This T cell receptor beta chain appears in the sequencing data of a study of early T cells in non-severe SARS-CoV-2 infection. Looking at the study overall: Sequencing was performed on bulk RNA from unsorted whole blood, leaving chains unpaired. Study conclusions and caveats: In VDJdb matching, anti-spike CD8 responses were favored while private and CD4 specificities went missing.

Unique molecular identifiers were attached to individual cDNA molecules. TCRdb re-called the 5' RACE reads with MiXCR, one entry per CDR3 protein. The sample holds about 76,000 distinct CDR3 sequences; around a sixth are singletons and the top ten take about 12%. Notes on this clonotype: Its specificity is unknown.

CDR1 is SEHNR and CDR2 is FQNEAQ in the germline V gene (reference sequence). The CDR3 sequence is 15 residues long. Deletions cut 5 bases from V and 0 bases from J, with 14 bases between. Input material: whole blood. The source of this sequence is an adult who was a healthcare worker with PCR-confirmed SARS-CoV-2 infection or an uninfected control (not recorded which). This chain joins TRBV7-9 and TRBJ2-7; D tentatively fits TRBD1 or TRBD2 (5 bases each). CDR3 loop: CASSLGPLTSYEQYF. The CDR3 nucleotides are TGTGCCAGCAGCCTGGGACCCTTGACCTCCTACGAGCAGTACTTC.